This T cell receptor (beta chain) is drawn from a study of blood T cell repertoires in COVID-19. Study-level background: Acute and convalescent COVID-19 specimens originated in the United States, Italy and Spain. T cells, B-cell-depleted T cells, or PBMCs provided the cDNA or gDNA that served as material.

Per the authors' pipeline: Using reference gene primer amplification, nucleated cell counts were estimated. Generated by immunoSEQ multiplex PCR, the TCRdb table keeps only in-frame clones and is missing some. V, J and clone size derive from that table, while D and trimming were established from the DNA sequence. The profile covers 200,000 to 250,000 clones, with under 90% appearing a single time and 3.6% taken by the ten largest. Material: peripheral blood. The sequence was collected from a woman aged 80 or over with acute or convalescent COVID-19.

The CDR3 DNA reads as TGTGCCAGCAGCTTGAGGGACAGGGGGTTCGCAACTAATGAAAAACTGTTTTTT. This codes for CASSLRDRGFATNEKLFF. The chain recombines TRBV7-6 with TRBJ1-4, with 11 bases fitting TRBD1. Germline-derived CDR1 and CDR2 are SGHVS and FNYEAQ. CDR3 length equals 18 residues. J was trimmed by 0 bases and V by 3 bases; bases with no gene match: 6.